The 4 T cell receptor beta chains reported below all come from one sample, sequenced in a study of molecular identifiers for immune sequencing clone quantification. TCRdb itself ran the PCR reads through MiXCR, one entry per CDR3 protein. The sample carries approximately 670,000 distinct CDR3 sequences, 15% to 20% recorded once. Sequencing was carried out using naive CD8+ T cells from blood, with Jurkat cell RNA spiked in. The subset is: FACS-sorted CD8+CD4-CCR7+CD45RA+ naive T cells. The receptors derive from a human donor in good health. Some libraries in this study had Jurkat cell RNA spiked in.

The chain combines TRBV11-2 with TRBJ2-1, with 10 bases that match TRBD2. V dropped 5 bases and J dropped 2; count of bases not matched to a gene: 9. The germline gives CDR1 SGHAT, CDR2 FQNNGV. CDR3 length: 17 amino acids. The CDR3: CASSQGTSVRAYNEQFF. The CDR3 DNA reads TGTGCCAGCAGCCAAGGGACTAGCGTGAGGGCCTACAATGAGCAGTTCTTC.

This clonotype was found a few times. In DNA, the CDR3 is TGTGCCAGTAGTATTGGGACCAGGGGAGGCTCACCCCTCCACTTT. It specifies CASSIGTRGGSPLHF. The rearrangement uses TRBV19 and TRBJ1-6, with a weak D call TRBD1 (6 bases). V lost 3 bases, J lost 10 bases, and 16 bases lay in between. The length of the CDR3 is 15 residues. Germline V gene lookup returns CDR1 LNHDA and CDR2 SQIVND (reference sequence).

As concerns this clonotype: This could be a read error, since a much larger clone is one nucleotide away. The CDR3 sequence: CASRDFGTSTGEPFF. Written as DNA, the CDR3 is TGTGCCAGCAGGGATTTTGGGACCTCCACCGGGGAGCCGTTTTTT. The rearrangement links TRBV2 to TRBJ2-2; D may match TRBD1 or TRBD2 (5 bases each). The V gene's germline CDR1 is SNHLY and CDR2 FYNNEI. This CDR3 spans 15 amino acids.

There are many counts of this clonotype. V and J are TRBV5-8 and TRBJ2-2; the D gene is possibly TRBD1 (5 bases). This CDR3 comprises 16 residues. Germline CDR1 is SGHTS and CDR2 is YDEGEE. With 2 bases removed from V and 3 bases from J, the gap between germline ends came to 14 bases. The CDR3 here is CASSLWSGRDTGELFF. The CDR3 coding sequence is TGTGCCAGCAGCTTATGGTCAGGGCGAGACACCGGGGAGCTGTTTTTT.